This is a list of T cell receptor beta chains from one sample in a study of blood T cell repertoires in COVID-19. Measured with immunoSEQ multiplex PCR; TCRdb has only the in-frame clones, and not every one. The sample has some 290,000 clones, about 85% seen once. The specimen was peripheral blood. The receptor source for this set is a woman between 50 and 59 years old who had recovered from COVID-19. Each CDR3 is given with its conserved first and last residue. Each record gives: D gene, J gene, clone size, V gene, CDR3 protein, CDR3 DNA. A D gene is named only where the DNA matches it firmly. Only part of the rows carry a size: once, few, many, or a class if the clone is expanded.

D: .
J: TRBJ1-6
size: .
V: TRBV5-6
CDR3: CASSLANSPLHF
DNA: TGTGCCAGCAGCTTGGCGAATTCACCCCTCCACTTT

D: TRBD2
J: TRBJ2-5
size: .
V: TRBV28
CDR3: CASSLGLAGGEKETQYF
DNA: TGTGCCAGCAGTTTGGGGCTAGCGGGAGGCGAGAAAGAGACCCAGTACTTC

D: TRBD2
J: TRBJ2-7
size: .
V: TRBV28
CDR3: CASSPFTSGIYEQYF
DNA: TGTGCCAGCAGTCCCTTCACTAGCGGAATCTACGAGCAGTACTTC

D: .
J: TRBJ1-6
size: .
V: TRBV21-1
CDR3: CASSKELGTGPLSAHSPLHF
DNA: TGTGCCAGCAGCAAAGAGCTAGGGACAGGGCCGTTGTCTGCTCATTCACCCCTCCACTTT

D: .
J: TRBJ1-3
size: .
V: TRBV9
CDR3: CASSAEGAGNTIYF
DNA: TGTGCCAGCAGCGCAGAAGGGGCTGGAAACACCATATATTTT

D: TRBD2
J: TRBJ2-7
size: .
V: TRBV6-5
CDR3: CASFGTRGAEQYF
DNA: TGTGCCAGCTTTGGGACTAGAGGTGCCGAGCAGTACTTC

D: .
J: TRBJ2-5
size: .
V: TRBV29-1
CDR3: CSVVEGRGTQYF
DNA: TGCAGCGTTGTGGAGGGGCGGGGGACCCAGTACTTC

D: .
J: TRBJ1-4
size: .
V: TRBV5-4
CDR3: CASSLDRALANEKLFF
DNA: TGTGCCAGCAGCTTGGACAGGGCTTTGGCTAATGAAAAACTGTTTTTT

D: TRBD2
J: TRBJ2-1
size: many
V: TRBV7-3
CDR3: CASSPGGRASEQFF
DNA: TGTGCCAGCAGCCCTGGCGGGAGGGCAAGTGAGCAGTTCTTC

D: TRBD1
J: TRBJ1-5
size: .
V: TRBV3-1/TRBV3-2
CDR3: CASSTGQYSNQPQHF
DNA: TGTGCCAGCAGCACGGGACAGTATAGCAATCAGCCCCAGCATTTT

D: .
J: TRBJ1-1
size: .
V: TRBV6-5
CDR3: CASSFDNLGTEAFF
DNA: TGTGCCAGCAGTTTCGACAACCTTGGCACTGAAGCTTTCTTT

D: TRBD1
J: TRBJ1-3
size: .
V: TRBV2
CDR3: CASGTGLPGNTIYF
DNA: TGTGCCAGCGGGACAGGGCTTCCTGGAAACACCATATATTTT

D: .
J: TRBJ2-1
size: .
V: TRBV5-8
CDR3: CASSSIGRDEQFF
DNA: TGTGCCAGCAGCTCCATCGGTCGGGATGAGCAGTTCTTC

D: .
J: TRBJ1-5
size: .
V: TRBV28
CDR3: CASTPGGIRQPQHF
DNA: TGTGCCAGCACCCCCGGAGGGATACGACAGCCCCAGCATTTT

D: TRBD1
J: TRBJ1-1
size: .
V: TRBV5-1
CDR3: CASSLEQGMNTEAFF
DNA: TGCGCCAGCAGCTTGGAACAGGGGATGAACACTGAAGCTTTCTTT

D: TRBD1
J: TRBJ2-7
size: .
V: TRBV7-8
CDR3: CASSDDGTGGSYEQYF
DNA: TGTGCCAGCAGCGACGATGGGACAGGGGGCTCCTACGAGCAGTACTTC

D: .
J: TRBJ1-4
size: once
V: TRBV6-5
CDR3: CASTAVQKLFF
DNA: TGTGCCAGCACCGCGGTCCAAAAACTGTTTTTT

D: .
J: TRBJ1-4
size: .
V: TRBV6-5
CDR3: CASRDSSTNEKLFF
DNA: TGTGCCAGCAGGGACAGTTCAACTAATGAAAAACTGTTTTTT

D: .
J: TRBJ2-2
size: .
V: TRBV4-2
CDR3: CASSQGDKNTGELFF
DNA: TGTGCCAGCAGCCAAGGGGACAAGAACACCGGGGAGCTGTTTTTT

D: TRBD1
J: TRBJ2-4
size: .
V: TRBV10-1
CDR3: CASSDPPDTGQAIQYF
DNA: TGCGCCAGCAGTGACCCTCCAGACACGGGACAGGCCATTCAGTACTTC

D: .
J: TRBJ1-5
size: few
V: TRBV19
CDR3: CASSIGLGQGPPQHF
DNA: TGTGCCAGTAGTATAGGCCTTGGGCAGGGGCCGCCCCAGCATTTT

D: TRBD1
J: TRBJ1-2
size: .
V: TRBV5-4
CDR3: CASSQGQGGFGYTF
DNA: TGTGCCAGCAGCCAGGGACAGGGTGGGTTCGGCTACACCTTC

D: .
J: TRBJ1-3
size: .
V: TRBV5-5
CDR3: CASSLADLSSGNTIYF
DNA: TGTGCCAGCAGCTTGGCCGACTTAAGCTCTGGAAACACCATATATTTT

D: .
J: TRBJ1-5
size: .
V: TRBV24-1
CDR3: CATSDFPGQPQHF
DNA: TGTGCCACCAGTGATTTTCCAGGGCAGCCCCAGCATTTT

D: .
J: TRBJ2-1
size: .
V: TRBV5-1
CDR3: CASSLGASRNEQFF
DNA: TGCGCCAGCAGCCTAGGGGCCTCGAGGAATGAGCAGTTCTTC

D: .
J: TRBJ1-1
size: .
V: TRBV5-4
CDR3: CASTSWGGHTEAFF
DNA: TGTGCCAGCACCTCGTGGGGGGGGCACACTGAAGCTTTCTTT

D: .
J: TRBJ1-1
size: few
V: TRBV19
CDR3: CASSTNGGGTEAFF
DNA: TGTGCCAGTAGTACTAATGGGGGCGGCACTGAAGCTTTCTTT

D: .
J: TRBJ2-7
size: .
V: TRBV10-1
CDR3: CASSEKGAEYF
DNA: TGCGCCAGCAGTGAGAAAGGGGCGGAGTACTTC

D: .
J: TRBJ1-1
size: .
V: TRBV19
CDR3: CASSTRDSEAFF
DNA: TGTGCCAGTAGTACCCGGGACTCAGAAGCTTTCTTT

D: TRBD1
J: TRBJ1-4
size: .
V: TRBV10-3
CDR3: CAMGTGSNEKLFF
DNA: TGTGCCATGGGGACAGGCTCGAATGAAAAACTGTTTTTT

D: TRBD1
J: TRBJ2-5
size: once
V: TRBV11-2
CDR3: CASSQDRAGETQYF
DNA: TGTGCCAGCAGCCAGGACAGGGCCGGGGAGACCCAGTACTTC

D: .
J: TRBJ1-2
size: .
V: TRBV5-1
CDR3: CASSLDRGGYGYTF
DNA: TGCGCCAGCAGCTTGGATAGGGGGGGCTATGGCTACACCTTC

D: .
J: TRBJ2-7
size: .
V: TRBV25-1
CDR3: CASGEAYEQYF
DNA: TGTGCCAGCGGGGAGGCCTACGAGCAGTACTTC

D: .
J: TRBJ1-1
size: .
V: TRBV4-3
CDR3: CASSQDRGAILNTEAFF
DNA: TGCGCCAGCAGCCAAGATCGAGGCGCTATCTTGAACACTGAAGCTTTCTTT

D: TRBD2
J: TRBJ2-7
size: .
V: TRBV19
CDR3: CASSRAGGDEQYF
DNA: TGTGCCAGTAGCAGAGCGGGAGGTGACGAGCAGTACTTC

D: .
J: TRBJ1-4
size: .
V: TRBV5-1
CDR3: CASNRDGSTNEKLFF
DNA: TGCGCCAGCAACCGTGATGGGAGCACTAATGAAAAACTGTTTTTT

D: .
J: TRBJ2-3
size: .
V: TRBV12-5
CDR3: CASGLGVRSPTDTQYF
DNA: TGTGCTAGTGGTTTGGGGGTGAGGTCTCCCACAGATACGCAGTATTTT

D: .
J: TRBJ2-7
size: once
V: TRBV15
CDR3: CATSRERGGYEQYF
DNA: TGTGCCACCAGCAGAGAAAGGGGGGGCTACGAGCAGTACTTC

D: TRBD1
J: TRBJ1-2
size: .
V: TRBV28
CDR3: CASSPVDRRRGYTF
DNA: TGTGCCAGCAGTCCCGTGGACAGGAGAAGAGGCTACACCTTC

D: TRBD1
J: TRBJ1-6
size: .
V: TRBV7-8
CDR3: CASSLAQGGSYNSPLHF
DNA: TGTGCCAGCAGCTTAGCGCAGGGGGGCTCCTATAATTCACCCCTCCACTTT

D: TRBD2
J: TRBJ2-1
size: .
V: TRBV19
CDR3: CASSIVRLAGELRAVEQFF
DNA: TGTGCCAGTAGTATCGTGAGACTAGCGGGAGAACTCCGCGCGGTTGAGCAGTTCTTC

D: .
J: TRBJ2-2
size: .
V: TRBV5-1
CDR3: CASRPPMGGTGELFF
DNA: TGCGCCAGCAGACCCCCTATGGGGGGCACCGGGGAGCTGTTTTTT

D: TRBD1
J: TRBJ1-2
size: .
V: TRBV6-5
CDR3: CASDRGHGYTF
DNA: TGTGCCAGTGACAGGGGGCACGGCTACACCTTC

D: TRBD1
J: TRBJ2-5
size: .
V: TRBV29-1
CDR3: CSMQQGLGETQYF
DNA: TGCAGCATGCAACAGGGGCTGGGGGAGACCCAGTACTTC

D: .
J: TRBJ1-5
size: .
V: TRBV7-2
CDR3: CASSLVKGQPQHF
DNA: TGTGCCAGCAGCTTAGTGAAGGGGCAGCCCCAGCATTTT

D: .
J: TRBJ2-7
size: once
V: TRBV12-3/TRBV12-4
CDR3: CASRPSGQDEQYF
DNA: TGTGCCAGCAGGCCCTCCGGTCAGGACGAGCAGTACTTC

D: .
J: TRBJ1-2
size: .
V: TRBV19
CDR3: CASSIIGANYGYTF
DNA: TGTGCCAGTAGTATAATCGGGGCTAACTATGGCTACACCTTC

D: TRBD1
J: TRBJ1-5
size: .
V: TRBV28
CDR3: CASSSFLDRERNQPQHF
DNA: TGTGCCAGCAGTTCCTTCCTAGACAGGGAACGGAATCAGCCCCAGCATTTT

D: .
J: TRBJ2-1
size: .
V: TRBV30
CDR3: CAARQSRGQFF
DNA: TGTGCCGCTCGTCAATCAAGGGGGCAGTTCTTC

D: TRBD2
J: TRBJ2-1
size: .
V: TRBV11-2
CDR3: CASSRRGSYDEQFF
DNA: TGTGCCAGCAGCAGGCGCGGGAGTTACGATGAGCAGTTCTTC

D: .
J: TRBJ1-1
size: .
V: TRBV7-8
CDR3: CASLDGGAIFSEAFF
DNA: TGTGCCAGCCTCGATGGGGGCGCGATCTTCTCTGAAGCTTTCTTT

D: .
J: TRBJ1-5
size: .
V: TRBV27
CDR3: CASSIRGSLYSNQPQHF
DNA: TGTGCCAGCAGTATCCGAGGGTCCCTATATAGCAATCAGCCCCAGCATTTT

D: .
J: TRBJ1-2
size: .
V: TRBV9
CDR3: CASSPWEGVNYGYTF
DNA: TGTGCCAGCAGCCCTTGGGAAGGGGTTAACTATGGCTACACCTTC

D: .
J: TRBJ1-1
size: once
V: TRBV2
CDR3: CASRDSNTEAFF
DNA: TGTGCCAGCAGAGACAGCAACACTGAAGCTTTCTTT

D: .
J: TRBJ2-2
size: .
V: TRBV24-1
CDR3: CATSDPGRGPTGELFF
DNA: TGTGCCACCAGTGATCCCGGGAGAGGGCCCACCGGGGAGCTGTTTTTT

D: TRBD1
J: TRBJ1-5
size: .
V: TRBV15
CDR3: CATSRVGQGHQPQHF
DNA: TGTGCCACCAGCAGAGTGGGACAGGGGCATCAGCCCCAGCATTTT

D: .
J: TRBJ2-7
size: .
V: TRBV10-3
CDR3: CAITGGQQDEQYF
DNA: TGTGCCATCACCGGGGGGCAGCAAGACGAGCAGTACTTC